This T cell receptor beta chain comes out of a study of blood T cell repertoires in COVID-19 (dated by TCRdb to the early 2020s). At the level of the whole study: Collaborator samples came from the United States, Italy and Spain and covered acute and convalescent phases of COVID-19. The prospective study material was composed of cDNA or gDNA derived from T cells, B-cell-depleted T cells, or PBMCs. The dataset comprised deeply sampled blood TCRbeta repertoires from subjects exposed to, actively infected with, or recovered from COVID-19. A freely available public database, intended as a resource for researchers studying the immune response to SARS-CoV-2, is where the repertoires were released. The samples were drawn from two sources: the first 160 participants of the ongoing ImmuneRACE study, and over 1,000 subjects contributed by 6 global collaborators. Nearly every sample came with metadata listing a de-identified subject ID, COVID-19 status, age in years and sex. Where HLA class I and class II types were available, the types were taken from metadata supplied by the sample provider, not from assay-based typing. Overall study results and their limits: The amount of clinical and demographic metadata varied by source and participant and was provided uncurated.

Whole blood was collected in K2EDTA tubes by collaborating institutions according to the institutions' own protocols. For TCRbeta analysis, collaborators shipped samples as frozen whole blood, isolated PBMCs, or DNA extracted from either of those sample types. A remark on this clone: Its recognized antigen is unknown. The sample holds no much larger clone one base away, and base qualities are not on file.

TCRbeta CDR3 regions were amplified from genomic DNA using the immunoSEQ Assay, a bias-controlled multiplex PCR. Turning to the authors' computational methods: The number of nucleated cells in each sample was estimated from the amplification of reference gene primers within the assay. To quantify the absolute abundance of each unique TCRbeta CDR3 rearrangement, sequence reads were collapsed and filtered. Productive Simpson clonality was computed per sample as the square root of Simpson's diversity index over productive rearrangements. TCRdb holds this immuneACCESS table with in-frame rearrangements only. Some clones are missing; in checked studies, unresolved V genes explain under half, and the rest has no known cause. That table gives V, J and clone size, and the DNA gave D and trimming. The sample table shows over 100,000 clones, and 88% are seen once. Together, the top ten hold about 9.4% of the sample.

Trimming accounts for 8 bases at V and 4 bases at J, while the number of junction bases matched to no gene is 6. CDR1 and CDR2, looked up from the germline V gene, are MNHEY and SVGAGI. Including the terminal cysteine and phenylalanine, the CDR3 comprises 13 residues. This entry keeps only the CDR3 DNA: 39 bases, framed from base 1. The V and J segments used are TRBV6-5 and TRBJ2-7; TRBD1 fits 9 bases in the junction. The TCR comes from a man aged 50 or older with acute or convalescent COVID-19. Sequences were obtained from peripheral blood. The DNA sequence reads TGTGCCAGCGCCAGGGACAGGGATTACGAGCAGTACTTC. Translated, this is CASARDRDYEQYF.